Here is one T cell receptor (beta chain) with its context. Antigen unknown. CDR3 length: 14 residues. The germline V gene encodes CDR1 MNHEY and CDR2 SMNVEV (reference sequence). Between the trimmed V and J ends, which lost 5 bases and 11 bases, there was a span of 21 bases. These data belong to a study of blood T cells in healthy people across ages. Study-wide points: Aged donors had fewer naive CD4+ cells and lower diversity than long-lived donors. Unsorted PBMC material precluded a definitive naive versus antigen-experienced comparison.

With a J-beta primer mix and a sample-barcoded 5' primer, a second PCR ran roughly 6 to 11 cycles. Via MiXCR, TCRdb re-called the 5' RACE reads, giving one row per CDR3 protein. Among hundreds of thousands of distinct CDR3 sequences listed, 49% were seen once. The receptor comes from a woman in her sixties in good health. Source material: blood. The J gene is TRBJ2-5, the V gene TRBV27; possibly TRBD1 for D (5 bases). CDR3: CASSPPGNYNEQYF. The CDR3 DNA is TGTGCCAGCAGTCCGCCAGGGAACTACAATGAGCAGTACTTC.